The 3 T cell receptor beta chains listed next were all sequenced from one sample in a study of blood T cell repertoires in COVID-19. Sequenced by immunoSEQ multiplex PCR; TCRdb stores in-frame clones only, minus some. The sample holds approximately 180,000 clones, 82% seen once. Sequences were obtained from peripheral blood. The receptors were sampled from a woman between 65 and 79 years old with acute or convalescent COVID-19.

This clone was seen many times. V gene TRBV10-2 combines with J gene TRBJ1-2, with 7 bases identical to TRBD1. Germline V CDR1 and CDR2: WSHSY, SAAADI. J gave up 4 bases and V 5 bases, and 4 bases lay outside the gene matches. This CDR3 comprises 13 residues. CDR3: CASSSGGTYGYTF. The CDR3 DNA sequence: TGCGCCAGCAGTTCAGGGGGAACCTATGGCTACACCTTC.

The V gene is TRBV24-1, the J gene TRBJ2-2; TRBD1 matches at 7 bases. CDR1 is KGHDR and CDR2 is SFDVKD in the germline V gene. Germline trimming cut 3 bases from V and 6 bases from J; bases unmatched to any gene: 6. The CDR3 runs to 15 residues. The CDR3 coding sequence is TGTGCCACCAGTGATCTAAACAGGGGCCCCGGGGAGCTGTTTTTT. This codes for CATSDLNRGPGELFF.

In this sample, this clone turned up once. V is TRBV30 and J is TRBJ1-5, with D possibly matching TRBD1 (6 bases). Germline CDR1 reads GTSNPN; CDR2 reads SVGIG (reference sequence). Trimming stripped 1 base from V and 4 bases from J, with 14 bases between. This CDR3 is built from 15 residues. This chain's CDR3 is CAWSGRGGSNQPQHF. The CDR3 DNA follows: TGTGCCTGGAGTGGAAGGGGGGGCTCTAATCAGCCCCAGCATTTT.